This T cell receptor beta chain derives from a study of cytomegalovirus exposure and HLA in healthy donors (dated by TCRdb to the late 2010s). General notes on the study: The 666 repertoires of the first cohort and the roughly 110 validation repertoires were produced on the same platform, according to a later analysis. To predict cytomegalovirus infection status, the study combined high-throughput TCR immunosequencing, statistical association of individual TCRs with disease status, and machine learning. Besides the first cohort of more than 650 subjects, a separate validation cohort made up of 120 different subjects was used. The study aimed to test whether cataloging public T cell receptors could reveal signatures of past pathogen exposure.

Inclusive of the bounding cysteine and phenylalanine, the CDR3 is 17 residues long. Only CDR3 DNA is held: 51 bases, read in frame from base 1. Reading the germline V gene gives CDR1 SGHRS and CDR2 YFSETQ. Trimming removed 4 bases from V and 3 bases from J; the gene matches leave 7 bases unexplained. The study at large found these results: Subsequent analysis determined that TCRs grouped into clusters in the first cohort also showed a tendency toward co-occurrence across the 90 to 150 validation repertoires, and roughly 94% of cluster scores exceeded 0. Most TCR sequences were seen in very few donors, while some public TCRs were found in many individuals. A later analysis lacked HLA typing for the validation cohort, so it scored co-occurrence in that cohort across all 110 or so repertoires. In vitro tests confirmed that a few of the cytomegalovirus-associated TCR beta chains recognize cytomegalovirus antigens. The authors suggested that the approach could potentially be generalized to other disease states and immunological phenotypes. Cytomegalovirus status was reported to be diagnosed by the classifier with high specificity and sensitivity in both the original and validation cohorts. A total of 150 or so TCR beta chains were listed by the study as associated with cytomegalovirus.

The donors belonged to the validation cohort of under 150 subjects, which was separate from the roughly 700-subject first cohort. The sample holds one count of this clone. Its specific antigen is unknown. Per-base quality was not reported, and no clone a single base away is much larger than it. The library was obtained by the immunoSEQ multiplex PCR assay. Turning to the authors' computational methods: A statistical classification framework was built for diagnosing cytomegalovirus status from the catalog of TCR beta chain sequences. The immuneACCESS repertoire file appears here via TCRdb, limited to in-frame rearrangements. These files lack a portion of the clones; in checked studies, under half of the deficit traces to unresolved V genes, and the cause of the others is not known. The D gene and trimming were derived from the DNA, and the V and J assignments and clone size from that table. Within this sample are 280,000 or so clones, with 88% of them counted one time only. Of the sample, about 0.9% is held by the ten largest clones.

The clonotype originates from a young woman in good health and CMV-seronegative. The V and J segments used are TRBV5-1 and TRBJ2-3; 14 nucleotides in the junction match TRBD2. Sample: PBMCs. The CDR3 protein is CASSPTGLAGETDTQYF. The DNA reads TGCGCCAGCAGCCCCACGGGACTAGCGGGAGAGACAGATACGCAGTATTTT.